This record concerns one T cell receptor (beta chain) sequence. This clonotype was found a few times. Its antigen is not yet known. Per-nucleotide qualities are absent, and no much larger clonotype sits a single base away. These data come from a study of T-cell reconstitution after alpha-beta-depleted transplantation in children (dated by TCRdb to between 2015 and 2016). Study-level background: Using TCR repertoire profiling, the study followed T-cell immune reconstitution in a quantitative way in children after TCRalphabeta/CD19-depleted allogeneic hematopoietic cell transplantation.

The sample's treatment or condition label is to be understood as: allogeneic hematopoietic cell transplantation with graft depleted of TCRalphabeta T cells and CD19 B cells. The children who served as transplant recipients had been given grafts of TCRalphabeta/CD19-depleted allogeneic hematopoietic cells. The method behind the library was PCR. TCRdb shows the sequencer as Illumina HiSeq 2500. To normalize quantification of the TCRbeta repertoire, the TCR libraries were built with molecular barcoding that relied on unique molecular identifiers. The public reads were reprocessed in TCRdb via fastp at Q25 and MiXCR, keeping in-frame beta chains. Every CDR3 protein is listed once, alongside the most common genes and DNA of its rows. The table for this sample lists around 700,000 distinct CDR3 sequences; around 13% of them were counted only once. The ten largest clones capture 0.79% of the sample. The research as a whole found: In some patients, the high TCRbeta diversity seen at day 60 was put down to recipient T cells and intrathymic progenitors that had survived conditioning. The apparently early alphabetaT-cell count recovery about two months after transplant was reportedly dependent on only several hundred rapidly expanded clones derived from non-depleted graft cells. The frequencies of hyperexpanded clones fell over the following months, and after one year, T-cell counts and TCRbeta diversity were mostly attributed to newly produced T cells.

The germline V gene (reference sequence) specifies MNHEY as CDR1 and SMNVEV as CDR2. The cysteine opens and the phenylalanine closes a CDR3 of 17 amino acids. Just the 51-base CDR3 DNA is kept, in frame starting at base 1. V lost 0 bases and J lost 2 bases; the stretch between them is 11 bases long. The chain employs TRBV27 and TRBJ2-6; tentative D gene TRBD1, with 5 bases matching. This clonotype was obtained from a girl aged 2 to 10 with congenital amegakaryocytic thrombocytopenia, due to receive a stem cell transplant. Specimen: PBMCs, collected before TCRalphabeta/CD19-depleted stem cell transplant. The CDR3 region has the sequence CASSLSVKGPGANVLTF. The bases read TGTGCCAGCAGTTTATCGGTGAAGGGGCCTGGGGCCAACGTCCTGACTTTC.